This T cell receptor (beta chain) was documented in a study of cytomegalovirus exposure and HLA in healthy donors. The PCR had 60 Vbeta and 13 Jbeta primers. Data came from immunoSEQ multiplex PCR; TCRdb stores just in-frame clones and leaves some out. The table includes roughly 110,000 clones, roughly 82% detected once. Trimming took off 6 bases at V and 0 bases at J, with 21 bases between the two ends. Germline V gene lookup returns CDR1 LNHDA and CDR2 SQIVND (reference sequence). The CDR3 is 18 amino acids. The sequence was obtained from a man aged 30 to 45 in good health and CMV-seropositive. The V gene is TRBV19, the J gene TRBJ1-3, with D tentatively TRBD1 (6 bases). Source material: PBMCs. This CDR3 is CASRSGTTSTVSGNTIYF. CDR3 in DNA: TGTGCCAGTAGAAGTGGGACAACAAGTACTGTCTCTGGAAACACCATATATTTT.